These T cell receptor beta chains were read from a single sample in a study of T-cell reconstitution after alpha-beta-depleted transplantation in children. TCRdb reprocessed the PCR reads with MiXCR, giving one entry per CDR3 protein. The profile shows 300,000 to 400,000 distinct CDR3 sequences, approximately 23% of them singletons. The sequencing used PBMCs, mostly from graft donor cells, collected 180 days after TCRalphabeta/CD19-depleted stem cell transplant. The receptor set was obtained from a male patient aged 5 to 17 who had a stem cell transplant for acute lymphoblastic leukemia, so the T cells may come from the graft donor. Both conserved end residues are part of each CDR3. A D gene is named only where the DNA matches it firmly. The size of a clone is reported for some rows only, either as once, few or many, or as a class for expanded clones.

TGTGCCAGCTCACCTACCATACTAGCGCGGTACCAAGAGACCCAGTACTTC CASSPTILARYQETQYF TRBD2 TRBV18 NA TRBJ2-5
TGCGCCAGCAGCTTCGGCGGGAGCGAAGAGACCCAGTACTTC CASSFGGSEETQYF TRBD2 TRBV5-1 NA TRBJ2-5
TGTGCCAGCAGTTTCGACCCATCTGGAAACACCATATATTTT CASSFDPSGNTIYF NA TRBV28 few TRBJ1-3
TGTGCCAGCAGGCGGACTAGCGGGAGGGTCTCCTACAATGAGCAGTTCTTC CASRRTSGRVSYNEQFF TRBD2 TRBV27 NA TRBJ2-1
TGTGCCAGCACTCAAGGGCAGGGAAGCTACGAGCAGTACTTC CASTQGQGSYEQYF NA TRBV6-1 NA TRBJ2-7
TGTGCCAGCAGCTTAGCGGCACTAGCGGGGCTTCACGAGCAGTACTTC CASSLAALAGLHEQYF TRBD2 TRBV7-8 few TRBJ2-7
TGTGCCAGCAGCTCGCTATGGACTAGCGGGAATGACAAAGAGACCCAGTACTTC CASSSLWTSGNDKETQYF TRBD2 TRBV7-8 NA TRBJ2-5
TGCGCCAGCAGCCAAATCGGGAACTATGGCTACACCTTC CASSQIGNYGYTF NA TRBV4-1 NA TRBJ1-2
TGTGCCAGCAGCTTAAATGGCTACCCCTCCACAGATACGCAGTATTTT CASSLNGYPSTDTQYF NA TRBV7-3 few TRBJ2-3
TGTGCCAGCAGCCAAGCGGGAGTCGGCAATCAGCCCCAGCATTTT CASSQAGVGNQPQHF NA TRBV3-1 few TRBJ1-5
TGCAGTGCTAGAGAGAGGCTGACTAGCGGGAGGTACGAGCAGTACTTC CSARERLTSGRYEQYF TRBD2 TRBV20-1 few TRBJ2-7
TGTGCCAGCAATCACGGTTTGGGCAAAAACATTCAGTACTTC CASNHGLGKNIQYF NA TRBV12-3/TRBV12-4 few TRBJ2-4
TGCAGCGTTGGGTGGCAGGGTCGGTACGAGCAGTACTTC CSVGWQGRYEQYF NA TRBV29-1 NA TRBJ2-7
TGTGCCAGCAGGGCAGGACGAAGAGTCGGGGAGCTGTTTTTT CASRAGRRVGELFF NA TRBV27 NA TRBJ2-2
TGCAGTGCTAGGGGGCGACACGGAGAGACCCAGTACTTC CSARGRHGETQYF NA TRBV20-1 few TRBJ2-5
TGTGCCAGCTCGACTAGCGCTCCCTACAATGAGCAGTTCTTC CASSTSAPYNEQFF TRBD2 TRBV12-3/TRBV12-4 few TRBJ2-1
TGTGCCAGCTCACCACAAGCCGGGCTCCTCCACTTT CASSPQAGLLHF NA TRBV18 NA TRBJ1-6
TGCAGTGCTAGTGCCTGGGGATCGAGCTCCTACAATGAGCAGTTCTTC CSASAWGSSSYNEQFF NA TRBV20-1 NA TRBJ2-1
TGTGCCAGCAGTTACTCGCGGGTTACGGTAGAAAAACTGTTTTTT CASSYSRVTVEKLFF NA TRBV6-5 NA TRBJ1-4
TGCGCCAGCAGCCAACCCGGGGAGCGGAGCTTCTACGAGCAGTGCTTC CASSQPGERSFYEQCF NA TRBV4-1 NA TRBJ2-7
TGTGCCAGCAGCTCAATCGGAGTCAGGGGGTACTACGAGCAGTACTTC CASSSIGVRGYYEQYF TRBD1 TRBV7-9 NA TRBJ2-7
TGCAGCGCCCTGACAGGGAATGGGAATGAGCAGTTCTTC CSALTGNGNEQFF TRBD1 TRBV29-1 NA TRBJ2-1